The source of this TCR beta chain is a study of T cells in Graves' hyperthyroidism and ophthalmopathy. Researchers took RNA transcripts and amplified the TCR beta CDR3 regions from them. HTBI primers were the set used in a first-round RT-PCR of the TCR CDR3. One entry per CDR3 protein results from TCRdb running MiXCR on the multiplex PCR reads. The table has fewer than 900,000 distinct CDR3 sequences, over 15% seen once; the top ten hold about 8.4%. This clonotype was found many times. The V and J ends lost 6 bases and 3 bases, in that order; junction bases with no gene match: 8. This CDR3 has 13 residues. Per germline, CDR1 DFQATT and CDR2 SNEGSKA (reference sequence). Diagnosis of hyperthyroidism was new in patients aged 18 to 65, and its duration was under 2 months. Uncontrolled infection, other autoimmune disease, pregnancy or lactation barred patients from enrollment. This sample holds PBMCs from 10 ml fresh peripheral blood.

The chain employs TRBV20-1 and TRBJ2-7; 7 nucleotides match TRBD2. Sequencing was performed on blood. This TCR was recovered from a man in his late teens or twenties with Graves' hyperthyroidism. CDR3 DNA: TGCAGTGCCGTCGTTAGCGGGCTCTACGAGCAGTACTTC. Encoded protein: CSAVVSGLYEQYF.